These 31 T cell receptor beta chains were all obtained from the same sample, sequenced in a study of OX40 agonist ivuxolimab in advanced cancers. The method was immunoSEQ multiplex PCR; TCRdb's version includes in-frame clones alone and lacks a portion of them. The profile shows tens of thousands of clones, approximately 86% of them singletons. Here the sequenced sample was CD4+ or CD8+ T cells sorted from blood, taken in a trial of the OX40 agonist ivuxolimab. All receptors come from an adult with an advanced solid tumor such as melanoma, head and neck, liver or kidney cancer.

V and J are TRBV4-1 and TRBJ2-7, with 8 bases aligning to TRBD2. After removal of 0 bases from V and 7 bases from J, the junction contained 11 bases not matched to a gene. This CDR3 is built from 16 residues. The germline V gene has CDR1 MGHRA and CDR2 YSYEKL. In DNA form, the CDR3 reads TGCGCCAGCAGCCAAGATCGACGAGCGGGGGCCAGGGAGCAGTACTTC. Translated: CASSQDRRAGAREQYF.

This chain uses TRBV28 with TRBJ1-1; tentative D call: TRBD1 (6 bases). The germline V and J ends were trimmed by 6 bases and 3 bases, with 17 bases remaining between them. The CDR3 totals 15 residues. Germline loops: CDR1 MDHEN, CDR2 SYDVKM. The CDR3 protein is CASSDFRGEDTEAFF. CDR3 DNA: TGTGCCAGCAGCGACTTCAGGGGTGAGGACACTGAAGCTTTCTTT.

The chain recombines TRBV9 with TRBJ2-3; 14 positions match TRBD2. Germline V lookup: CDR1 SGDLS, CDR2 YYNGEE. V lost 0 bases, J lost 0 bases, and 0 bases stayed unmatched. There are 17 residues in the CDR3. CDR3 bases: TGTGCCAGCAGCGTAGGGACTAGCGGGGGGAGCACAGATACGCAGTATTTT. It translates to CASSVGTSGGSTDTQYF.

The chain carries TRBV25-1 and TRBJ2-7; 9 bases map to TRBD2. Germline-derived CDR1 and CDR2 are MGHDK and SYGVNS. The V gene end was trimmed by 4 bases and the J gene end by 1 base; junction bases not matched to a gene: 11. CDR3 length equals 17 residues. The CDR3 coding sequence is TGTGCCAGCAGTGGAAGGCGTAGCGGGAGTGCTTCCTACGAGCAGTACTTC. Protein sequence: CASSGRRSGSASYEQYF.

The rearrangement uses TRBV7-3 and TRBJ2-1, with 7 bases that match TRBD2. Per germline, CDR1 SGHTA and CDR2 FQGTGA. J gave up 5 bases and V 3 bases, and 4 bases lay outside the gene matches. The length of the CDR3 is 14 residues. The CDR3 reads CASSFGGSHNEQFF. The CDR3 DNA sequence: TGTGCCAGCAGCTTTGGCGGGAGCCACAATGAGCAGTTCTTC.

J is TRBJ1-2 and V is TRBV6-6; D ambiguous. Germline loops: CDR1 MNHNY, CDR2 SVGAGI (reference sequence). Between the trimmed V and J ends, which lost 6 bases and 2 bases, there was a span of 13 bases. The CDR3 consists of 14 residues. DNA of the CDR3: TGTGCCAGCAGCTTCTACTTACGGAACTATGGCTACACCTTC. Its protein is CASSFYLRNYGYTF.

V is TRBV2 and J is TRBJ1-6; D might be TRBD1 (6 bases). Germline CDR1 is SNHLY and CDR2 is FYNNEI. The CDR3 sequence is 15 residues long. Trimming took off 2 bases at V and 6 bases at J, with 11 bases between the two ends. The chain's CDR3 is CASSEPGASNSPLHF. In nucleotides, the CDR3 is TGTGCCAGCAGTGAACCAGGGGCCTCTAATTCACCCCTCCACTTT.

The chain employs TRBV5-1 and TRBJ1-1; TRBD1 aligns across 7 bases. Per the germline V gene, CDR1 is SGHRS and CDR2 is YFSETQ. The CDR3 spans 16 residues. With 2 bases clipped from V and 1 base from J, the junction kept 8 bases outside the gene matches. CDR3 coding DNA: TGCGCCAGCAGCTTATATACAGGGGTTCAGAACACTGAAGCTTTCTTT. Its protein product is CASSLYTGVQNTEAFF.

The chain is built from TRBV5-1 and TRBJ2-7; D unresolved. The V gene lost 1 base and the J gene lost 7 bases, with 12 bases spanning the gap. The length of the CDR3 is 13 residues. Per the germline V gene, CDR1 is SGHRS and CDR2 is YFSETQ. The CDR3 protein is CASSLSGVREQYF. The CDR3 DNA reads TGCGCCAGCAGCTTGTCTGGGGTAAGAGAGCAGTACTTC.

The rearrangement uses TRBV9 and TRBJ2-7; tentative D call: TRBD2 (6 bases). The CDR3 consists of 15 residues. Per germline, CDR1 SGDLS and CDR2 YYNGEE. The V and J ends lost 0 bases and 3 bases respectively, with 13 bases between them. The CDR3 DNA reads as TGTGCCAGCAGCGTAGGTCTTAGCGGCAGCTACGAGCAGTACTTC. Protein sequence: CASSVGLSGSYEQYF.

The chain combines TRBV6-1 with TRBJ2-7, with 7 nucleotides matching TRBD2. This CDR3 has 14 residues. CDR1 and CDR2 (germline): MNHNS, SASEGT. V trimming: 4 bases; J trimming: 3 bases; junction bases outside the gene matches: 6. This CDR3 is CASSGGGVSYEQYF. The CDR3 coding sequence is TGTGCCAGCAGTGGTGGGGGGGTCAGCTACGAGCAGTACTTC.

The chain carries TRBV4-3 and TRBJ2-2; no reliable D call. The CDR3 is made up of 12 amino acids. Germline V gene data show CDR1 as LGHNA and CDR2 as YSLEER. Trimming took off 3 bases at V and 1 base at J, with 0 bases between the two ends. The CDR3 nucleotides read TGCGCCAGCAGCCAGAACACCGGGGAGCTGTTTTTT. This gives the protein CASSQNTGELFF.

The chain combines TRBV6-5 with TRBJ2-1, with D perhaps TRBD2 (5 bases). This CDR3 is 14 amino acids long. Trimming removed 2 bases at V and 4 bases at J, with 9 bases between. The germline CDR1 and CDR2 sequences are MNHEY and SVGAGI. This CDR3 reads CASSYRTRYNEQFF. DNA for the CDR3: TGTGCCAGCAGTTACCGAACTAGATACAATGAGCAGTTCTTC.

The chain joins TRBV9 to TRBJ2-1; a weak D match, TRBD2 (7 bases). Trimming removed 4 bases from V and 6 bases from J, with 17 bases in between. The CDR3 sequence is 15 residues long. Germline lookup yields CDR1 SGDLS and CDR2 YYNGEE. CDR3 coding DNA: TGTGCCAGCAGCCCGAGGGGGGGGGTGGTCAATGAGCAGTTCTTC. Translation: CASSPRGGVVNEQFF.

The rearrangement links TRBV9 to TRBJ1-2; TRBD1 might be the D (5 bases). Germline V gene sequence: CDR1 SGDLS, CDR2 YYNGEE. Trimming removed 3 bases from V and 8 bases from J, with 17 bases in between. The CDR3 sequence is 14 residues long. CDR3 region: CASSGPGREGGYTF. CDR3 in DNA: TGTGCCAGCAGCGGGCCCGGCAGGGAAGGGGGCTACACCTTC.

This clone is medium-sized. The J gene is TRBJ2-7, the V gene TRBV19, with D possibly being TRBD1 or TRBD2 (5 bases each). Trimming left V 3 bases short and J 0 bases short, with 12 bases between. The CDR3 runs to 15 residues. Germline assignment: CDR1 LNHDA and CDR2 SQIVND (reference sequence). CDR3: CASSMVGTDSYEQYF. The CDR3 DNA is TGTGCCAGTAGTATGGTCGGGACGGACTCCTACGAGCAGTACTTC.

The chain recombines TRBV6-1 with TRBJ2-5; tentatively, D is TRBD2 (6 bases). Trimming left V 3 bases short and J 4 bases short, with 12 bases between. CDR1 and CDR2 from the germline V gene are MNHNS and SASEGT. This CDR3 spans 14 amino acids. CDR3 in DNA: TGTGCCAGCAGTGAGCGTGGGAGGCGAGAGACCCAGTACTTC. Translated, it gives CASSERGRRETQYF.

Only a few counts were recorded for this clone. The J gene is TRBJ2-3, the V gene TRBV28; no clear D gene. The CDR3 has 15 amino acids. Germline CDR1 MDHEN, CDR2 SYDVKM. V shed 2 bases and J shed 2 bases, with 11 bases lying between them. Written as DNA, the CDR3 is TGTGCCAGCAGTTTAATGGAGCCGCTCACAGATACGCAGTATTTT. Amino acids: CASSLMEPLTDTQYF.

This clone was recorded a few times. The V call is TRBV29-1, the J call TRBJ2-1, with 9 bases matching TRBD2. The CDR3 loop spans 13 amino acids. The germline CDR1 and CDR2 sequences are SQVTM and ANQGSEA. The V gene end was trimmed by 3 bases and the J gene end by 9 bases; junction bases not matched to a gene: 6. The CDR3 nucleotides are TGCAGCGTTGACCAGCGGGAGGACAGTGAGCAGTTCTTC. Encoded protein: CSVDQREDSEQFF.

J is TRBJ2-7 and V is TRBV9, with TRBD1 matching over 10 bases. With 3 bases clipped from V and 6 bases from J, the junction kept 3 bases outside the gene matches. The CDR3 has 13 amino acids. Germline CDR1 is SGDLS and CDR2 is YYNGEE. CDR3 sequence (DNA): TGTGCCAGCAGCGCACGGACAGGGGGCGAGCAGTACTTC. Protein sequence: CASSARTGGEQYF. The full variable domain, its missing parts supplied by reference TRBV9 and TRBJ2-7, is DSGVTQTPKHLITATGQRVTLRCSPRSGDLSVYWYQQSLDQGLQFLIQYYNGEERAKGNILERFSAQQFPDLHSELNLSSLELGDSALYFCASSARTGGEQYFGPGTRLTVT.

The chain links TRBV19 to TRBJ1-1; possible D gene TRBD1, 5 bases. Germline values: CDR1 LNHDA, CDR2 SQIVND (reference sequence). CDR3 length: 15 amino acids. V was cut by 3 bases and J by 5 bases, with 16 bases left in between. In nucleotides, the CDR3 is TGTGCCAGTAGTATGCGACGGGACTCGGGGACTGAAGCTTTCTTT. Translating gives CASSMRRDSGTEAFF.

This sequence joins TRBV7-9 and TRBJ2-5, with D perhaps TRBD1 or TRBD2 (5 bases each). Germline V CDR1 and CDR2: SEHNR, FQNEAQ (reference sequence). The V end lost 5 bases, the J end lost 4 bases, and 17 bases lay between the germline ends. The CDR3 contains 15 residues. CDR3 residues: CASSPPERGRETQYF. The CDR3 coding sequence is TGTGCCAGCAGCCCACCCGAACGGGGCCGAGAGACCCAGTACTTC.

V and J are TRBV9 and TRBJ1-1; TRBD1 agrees at 9 bases. Germline V gene lookup returns CDR1 SGDLS and CDR2 YYNGEE. The CDR3 loop spans 16 amino acids. With 0 bases clipped from V and 3 bases from J, the junction kept 6 bases outside the gene matches. In nucleotides, the CDR3 is TGTGCCAGCAGCGTAGGAACAGGGGGCGGGGACACTGAAGCTTTCTTT. This sequence encodes CASSVGTGGGDTEAFF. Full variable domain (remainder filled in from reference TRBV9 and TRBJ1-1): DSGVTQTPKHLITATGQRVTLRCSPRSGDLSVYWYQQSLDQGLQFLIQYYNGEERAKGNILERFSAQQFPDLHSELNLSSLELGDSALYFCASSVGTGGGDTEAFFGQGTRLTVV.

The rearrangement links TRBV6-5 to TRBJ2-1; maybe TRBD2 (5 bases). The ends were cut back, 0 bases at V and 7 bases at J, with 7 bases in the middle. CDR1 is MNHEY and CDR2 is SVGAGI in the germline V gene. The CDR3 is 13 residues long. The CDR3 loop reads CASSYSTGNEQFF. CDR3 nucleotide sequence: TGTGCCAGCAGTTACTCGACGGGGAATGAGCAGTTCTTC.

This clone is labeled as medium-sized. This sequence joins TRBV9 and TRBJ2-3, with unresolved D. This CDR3 contains 13 residues. The germline V and J ends were trimmed by 0 bases and 4 bases, with 6 bases remaining between them. Per germline, CDR1 SGDLS and CDR2 YYNGEE. CDR3 protein: CASSVEAPDTQYF. DNA of the CDR3: TGTGCCAGCAGCGTAGAGGCCCCAGATACGCAGTATTTT.

This chain joins TRBV27 and TRBJ2-3, with no clear D. Germline-derived CDR1 and CDR2 are MNHEY and SMNVEV (reference sequence). Trimming took 2 bases from V and 2 from J, leaving 8 bases between them. This CDR3 contains 14 residues. The CDR3 sequence: CASSLGQATDTQYF. DNA for the CDR3: TGTGCCAGCAGTTTAGGTCAGGCCACAGATACGCAGTATTTT.

J is TRBJ2-1 and V is TRBV9; tentatively, D is TRBD1 or TRBD2 (6 bases each). The CDR3 extends over 15 amino acids. Trimming removed 0 bases from V and 7 bases from J, with 14 bases in between. The germline CDR1 and CDR2 sequences are SGDLS and YYNGEE. The CDR3 sequence is CASSVGGAPWNEQFF. CDR3 DNA: TGTGCCAGCAGCGTAGGGGGGGCTCCGTGGAATGAGCAGTTCTTC.

The chain has TRBV12-5 and TRBJ2-1, with unresolved D. CDR1 is LGHNT and CDR2 is FRNRAP in the germline V gene. V dropped 4 bases and J dropped 8 bases, with 15 bases sitting between them. The CDR3 totals 14 residues. This CDR3 is CASGSRSEADEQFF. The CDR3 region has the DNA TGTGCTAGTGGTTCCCGTTCCGAAGCCGATGAGCAGTTCTTC. Full variable domain (missing parts from reference TRBV12-5 and TRBJ2-1): DARVTQTPRHKVTEMGQEVTMRCQPILGHNTVFWYRQTMMQGLELLAYFRNRAPLDDSGMPKDRFSAEMPDATLATLKIQPSEPRDSAVYFCASGSRSEADEQFFGPGTRLTVL.

The V call is TRBV16, the J call TRBJ2-5; no definite D call. CDR1 and CDR2 from the germline V gene are KGHSY and FQNENV. The CDR3 length is 16 residues. The V and J ends lost 0 bases and 5 bases respectively, with 16 bases between them. The CDR3 nucleotides are TGTGCCAGCAGCCAATCAGAACCGATGATATGGGAGACCCAGTACTTC. Translating gives CASSQSEPMIWETQYF.

The chain uses TRBV19 and TRBJ1-2; no definite D call. With 3 bases removed from V and 5 bases from J, the gap between germline ends came to 10 bases. Germline V CDR1 and CDR2: LNHDA, SQIVND (reference sequence). The CDR3 is made up of 13 amino acids. CDR3 bases: TGTGCCAGTAGTATTGGTAGGGAATATGGCTACACCTTC. Translating gives CASSIGREYGYTF. The full variable domain, completed using reference TRBV19 and TRBJ1-2, is DGGITQSPKYLFRKEGQNVTLSCEQNLNHDAMYWYRQDPGQGLRLIYYSQIVNDFQKGDIAEGYSVSREKKESFPLTVTSAQKNPTAFYLCASSIGREYGYTFGSGTRLTVV.

Concerning this clone itself: Distinct nucleotide sequences in the sample also encode this CDR3. V usage is TRBV4-1 and J usage is TRBJ1-5, with a weak D call TRBD1 (6 bases). Deletions cut 4 bases from V and 4 bases from J, with 14 bases between. CDR1 is MGHRA, CDR2 YSYEKL, per germline. The CDR3 runs 15 residues. The DNA for the CDR3 is TGCGCCAGCAGCCCCAGGGGTTTGGGGAATCAGCCCCAGCATTTT. Translating gives CASSPRGLGNQPQHF.